The rows below give T cell receptor beta chains drawn from one sample of a study of blood T cell repertoires in COVID-19. Assay: immunoSEQ multiplex PCR; the TCRdb copy retains only in-frame clones and omits some. Of tens of thousands of clones listed, nearly 90% were seen once; the top ten hold approximately 31%. Sequences were obtained from peripheral blood. Receptors were obtained from a man aged 50 to 59 with acute or convalescent COVID-19. CDR3s include the opening cysteine and the closing phenylalanine or tryptophan. D genes are given only for firm matches. The size entry is marked missing in some rows and otherwise reads once, few, many or a size class.

D	V	J	size	CDR3	DNA
TRBD1	TRBV5-1	TRBJ1-2	-	CASSSRLQGGSYTF	TGCGCCAGCAGCTCCAGGTTACAGGGGGGGAGCTACACCTTC
TRBD1	TRBV6-2/TRBV6-3	TRBJ2-7	-	CASSWRQGRSYEQYF	TGTGCCAGCAGTTGGAGACAGGGTAGAAGTTACGAGCAGTACTTC
TRBD1	TRBV6-5	TRBJ1-5	-	CASSYQTGAIDPQHF	TGTGCCAGCAGTTACCAAACAGGGGCTATCGATCCCCAGCATTTT
-	TRBV27	TRBJ1-5	-	CASSLTGFNQPQHF	TGTGCCAGCAGCCTTACAGGATTCAATCAGCCCCAGCATTTT
-	TRBV27	TRBJ2-7	-	CASSLYREKPYEQYF	TGTGCCAGCAGTTTATACAGGGAGAAACCCTACGAGCAGTACTTC
TRBD1	TRBV30	TRBJ2-1	-	CAWSQGQGFLYEQFF	TGTGCCTGGAGCCAGGGACAGGGGTTTTTGTATGAGCAGTTCTTC
TRBD1	TRBV6-5	TRBJ2-7	-	CASTRTGGRTYEQYF	TGTGCCAGCACCCGGACAGGGGGCAGGACCTACGAGCAGTACTTC
-	TRBV2	TRBJ1-4	-	CASSEGSGATNEKLFF	TGTGCCAGCAGTGAAGGGTCAGGTGCAACTAATGAAAAACTGTTTTTT
-	TRBV6-5	TRBJ2-5	once	CASRAGIQETQYF	TGTGCCAGCAGGGCAGGTATCCAAGAGACCCAGTACTTC
-	TRBV5-6	TRBJ2-6	-	CASRIGGSGANVLTF	TGTGCCAGCAGAATCGGGGGCTCTGGGGCCAACGTCCTGACTTTC
TRBD1	TRBV11-2	TRBJ1-1	-	CASSFLGWDRVKQNTEAFF	TGTGCCAGCAGCTTTTTAGGATGGGACAGGGTGAAACAGAACACTGAAGCTTTCTTT
TRBD1	TRBV7-6	TRBJ1-1	-	CASSPTGDTEAFF	TGTGCCAGCAGCCCTACAGGGGACACTGAAGCTTTCTTT
TRBD1	TRBV9	TRBJ1-1	-	CASSAHTGTGVTEAFF	TGTGCCAGCAGCGCACATACCGGGACAGGGGTTACTGAAGCTTTCTTT
-	TRBV27	TRBJ1-2	-	CATQMIGSGGYTF	TGTGCCACCCAGATGATAGGGAGTGGTGGCTACACCTTC
TRBD2	TRBV24-1	TRBJ2-1	-	CATSDRGVKGNEQFF	TGTGCCACCAGTGACCGGGGGGTCAAGGGCAATGAGCAGTTCTTC
TRBD1	TRBV7-3	TRBJ2-7	-	CASSWGQGSSYEQYF	TGTGCCAGCAGCTGGGGACAGGGGAGCTCCTACGAGCAGTACTTC
-	TRBV7-9	TRBJ1-2	many	CASSLVAGSSYGYTF	TGTGCCAGCAGCTTAGTTGCAGGGTCTTCCTATGGCTACACCTTC
-	TRBV13	TRBJ1-4	-	CASSTQDREKLFF	TGTGCCAGCAGCACTCAGGACAGAGAAAAACTGTTTTTT
-	TRBV5-1	TRBJ2-5	-	CASSPTGIGQETQYF	TGCGCCAGCAGCCCTACAGGGATCGGCCAAGAGACCCAGTACTTC
TRBD1	TRBV14	TRBJ2-3	-	CASSQDRVTDTQYF	TGTGCCAGCAGCCAGGACAGGGTCACAGATACGCAGTATTTT
TRBD2	TRBV7-8	TRBJ2-2	-	CALGGLAANTGELFF	TGTGCCCTCGGCGGTCTAGCGGCGAACACCGGGGAGCTGTTTTTT
TRBD1	TRBV9	TRBJ1-2	-	CASSVGGTGNYGYTF	TGTGCCAGCAGCGTAGGAGGGACAGGGAACTATGGCTACACCTTC
TRBD2	TRBV3-1/TRBV3-2	TRBJ2-2	-	CASSQDHLAGGGTGELFF	TGTGCCAGCAGCCAAGATCACTTAGCGGGGGGTGGCACCGGGGAGCTGTTTTTT
-	TRBV28	TRBJ2-5	-	CATTGEAQYF	TGTGCCACCACAGGCGAGGCCCAGTACTTC
TRBD1	TRBV24-1	TRBJ1-3	-	CATRDRVGNTIYF	TGTGCCACCAGAGACAGGGTTGGAAACACCATATATTTT
TRBD1	TRBV2	TRBJ1-1	-	CASSRDRLNTEAFF	TGTGCCAGCAGTAGGGACAGACTGAACACTGAAGCTTTCTTT
-	TRBV12-5	TRBJ2-1	-	CASGFSSSEEVYNEQFF	TGTGCTAGTGGTTTCTCGTCCAGTGAGGAGGTATACAATGAGCAGTTCTTC
-	TRBV5-4	TRBJ2-7	-	CASSSTGIEQYF	TGTGCCAGCAGCTCAACAGGTATAGAGCAGTACTTC
TRBD2	TRBV11-2	TRBJ2-7	-	CASSFASGGGEQYF	TGTGCCAGCAGCTTTGCTAGCGGGGGCGGTGAGCAGTACTTC
-	TRBV19	TRBJ1-1	-	CASSIGSGDTEAFF	TGTGCCAGTAGTATAGGATCGGGGGACACTGAAGCTTTCTTT
TRBD1	TRBV5-1	TRBJ1-1	once	CASSATGQGVKDTEAFF	TGCGCCAGCAGCGCCACGGGACAGGGGGTTAAGGACACTGAAGCTTTCTTT
TRBD1	TRBV5-1	TRBJ1-1	-	CASSPGTGNTEAFF	TGCGCCAGCAGCCCCGGGACAGGGAACACTGAAGCTTTCTTT
-	TRBV6-5	TRBJ2-7	-	CASRTGAFGEQYF	TGTGCCAGCAGAACTGGGGCCTTTGGCGAGCAGTACTTC
TRBD1	TRBV9	TRBJ1-2	few	CASSGDRPYYGYTF	TGTGCCAGCAGCGGGGACAGACCGTACTATGGCTACACCTTC
TRBD1	TRBV7-3	TRBJ2-3	few	CASSTGVATDTQYF	TGTGCCAGCAGCACAGGGGTAGCTACAGATACGCAGTATTTT
-	TRBV19	TRBJ1-1	-	CASSTQYTEAFF	TGTGCCAGTAGTACACAATACACTGAAGCTTTCTTT
-	TRBV27	TRBJ1-5	-	CARSGGWPQHF	TGTGCCCGGTCCGGGGGGTGGCCCCAGCATTTT
TRBD1	TRBV10-3	TRBJ2-4	-	CAIGTGENIQYF	TGTGCCATTGGGACAGGGGAAAACATTCAGTACTTC
TRBD1	TRBV10-3	TRBJ1-1	-	CAISEGDRLATEAFF	TGTGCCATCAGTGAGGGGGACAGGTTAGCCACTGAAGCTTTCTTT
-	TRBV6-5	TRBJ1-5	-	CASRTVGRLGQPQHF	TGTGCCAGCAGGACGGTAGGCAGGCTCGGTCAGCCCCAGCATTTT